This entry lists 3 T cell receptor beta chains sequenced from one sample in a study of blood T cell repertoires in COVID-19. Profiled with immunoSEQ multiplex PCR; TCRdb holds only in-frame clones, not every one. The repertoire consists of roughly 250,000 clones, with more than 60% occurring once and the leading ten covering 4%. The material sequenced was peripheral blood. The receptors were sampled from a woman aged 40 to 50 with active or convalescent COVID-19.

Notes on this clone: Other DNA sequences within the sample encode an identical CDR3. The gene calls are TRBV6-5 and TRBJ1-3; possibly TRBD1 for D (5 bases). Germline CDR1 and CDR2: MNHEY and SVGAGI. This CDR3 is 15 amino acids long. The germline V and J ends were trimmed by 0 bases and 2 bases, with 8 bases remaining between them. The CDR3 DNA sequence: TGTGCCAGCAGTTACTCATCAGGGACTGGAAACACCATATATTTT. Translation: CASSYSSGTGNTIYF.

The chain has TRBV15 and TRBJ1-6; possible D gene TRBD1, 6 bases. Germline CDR1 is LNHNV and CDR2 is YYDKDF (reference sequence). Trimming stripped 0 bases from V and 6 bases from J, with 9 bases between. The CDR3 consists of 15 residues. The CDR3 is CATSRDYRVNSPLHF. The CDR3 region has the DNA TGTGCCACCAGCAGAGATTACAGGGTTAATTCACCCCTCCACTTT. Using reference TRBV15 and TRBJ1-6 for the parts outside the CDR3, the full variable domain is DAMVIQNPRYQVTQFGKPVTLSCSQTLNHNVMYWYQQKSSQAPKLLFHYYDKDFNNEADTPDNFQSRRPNTSFCFLDIRSPGLGDTAMYLCATSRDYRVNSPLHFGNGTRLTVT.

The rearrangement links TRBV2 to TRBJ2-5; tentative D call: TRBD2 (7 bases). The V gene's germline CDR1 is SNHLY and CDR2 FYNNEI. V lost 8 bases to trimming and J lost 5 bases, with 21 bases between them. This CDR3 comprises 15 residues. The CDR3 protein is CASGPRTGGRETQYF. In DNA form, the CDR3 reads TGTGCCAGCGGTCCCAGGACCGGGGGGCGGGAGACCCAGTACTTC.